The rows below give T cell receptor beta chains drawn from one sample of a study of T cell responses to AZD1222 COVID-19 vaccine. Repertoires were generated with immunoSEQ multiplex PCR, while TCRdb's copy carries only in-frame clones and drops some. The repertoire holds fewer than 150,000 clones, with 90% to 95% as singletons. Sequenced here: peripheral blood, sampled on day 0 of AZD1222 vaccination. Receptors were obtained from an adult in good health. Each CDR3 is given with its conserved first and last residue. A D gene is named only where the DNA matches it firmly. Only part of the rows carry a size: once, few, many, or a class if the clone is expanded.

v_call,j_call,d_call,clone_size,cdr3_nt,cdr3_aa
TRBV6-5,TRBJ1-2,TRBD1,.,TGTGCCAGCAGTTACTCGACAGGGAGATTTGGCTATGGCTACACCTTC,CASSYSTGRFGYGYTF
TRBV6-6,TRBJ1-1,TRBD1,once,TGTGCCAGCAGCCCGACAGGGACTGAAGCTTTCTTT,CASSPTGTEAFF
TRBV6-6,TRBJ1-6,.,.,TGTGCCAGCAGTTACGGGGGGTATGTGACCCCCCTCCACTTT,CASSYGGYVTPLHF
TRBV9,TRBJ2-1,.,.,TGTGCCAGCAGCCCAAGCGACAGTCACAATGAGCAGTTCTTC,CASSPSDSHNEQFF
TRBV9,TRBJ2-1,TRBD2,.,TGTGCCAGCAGCGCTGGAACCGGGACTAGGGTCTGGCAGTTCTTC,CASSAGTGTRVWQFF
TRBV5-4,TRBJ2-1,TRBD1,.,TGTGCCAGCAGTTCCGGACAGGACCGCTCCTACAATGAGCAGTTCTTC,CASSSGQDRSYNEQFF
TRBV12-5,TRBJ1-2,.,.,TGTGCTAGTGGTTTGGGGACCCACAGAATCTACGGCTACACCTTC,CASGLGTHRIYGYTF
TRBV9,TRBJ2-1,TRBD2,.,TGTGCCAGCAGCGTAGCGGGGAGGGCGGCGGATGAGCAGTTCTTC,CASSVAGRAADEQFF
TRBV3-1/TRBV3-2,TRBJ2-7,TRBD1,.,TGTGCCAGCAGCCCCGACAGGGGGCCTCGAGAGCAGTACTTC,CASSPDRGPREQYF
TRBV28,TRBJ2-1,TRBD1,.,TGTGCCAGCAGCCGGACAGGGGCGAGGGGTGAGCAGTTCTTC,CASSRTGARGEQFF
TRBV21-1,TRBJ2-3,.,.,TGTGCCAGCAGCAAAGCGGGCGGCCCGGGGTGGGATACGCAGTATTTT,CASSKAGGPGWDTQYF
TRBV25-1,TRBJ1-1,TRBD1,.,TGTGCCAGCAGTACGACAGGGGCGGCTGAAGCTTTCTTT,CASSTTGAAEAFF
TRBV7-3,TRBJ2-3,.,once,TGTGCCAGCAGCTCGGGAGAGGCAGTTGATACGCAGTATTTT,CASSSGEAVDTQYF
TRBV6-1,TRBJ1-5,.,once,TGTGCCAGCAGTGAAGTGAGGCGGGGAGGCAATCAGCCCCAGCATTTT,CASSEVRRGGNQPQHF
TRBV28,TRBJ1-6,.,.,TGTGCCAGCTCCGAAGGGGGGAGACGTTCACCCCTCCACTTT,CASSEGGRRSPLHF
TRBV6-1,TRBJ2-1,TRBD1,.,TGTGCCAGCAGTGACCAACGGACAGGTCATGAGCAGTTCTTC,CASSDQRTGHEQFF
TRBV11-2,TRBJ2-3,.,.,TGTGCCAGCAGCTTAGCTAGTTCAGATACGCAGTATTTT,CASSLASSDTQYF
TRBV12-3/TRBV12-4,TRBJ1-1,.,.,TGTGCCAGCAGTTTAGTACAGGGAGGGCGAGCTTTCTTT,CASSLVQGGRAFF
TRBV11-2,TRBJ2-5,TRBD2,.,TGTGCCAGCAGCTTACAGACTAGCGGGAGTGGGACCCAGTACTTC,CASSLQTSGSGTQYF
TRBV29-1,TRBJ1-2,TRBD1,.,TGCAGCGTGGGGGACAGCAGAAACTATGGCTACACCTTC,CSVGDSRNYGYTF
TRBV5-1,TRBJ1-4,.,.,TGCGCCAGCAGCTTCCAGGGTGGGGAAAAACTGTTTTTT,CASSFQGGEKLFF
TRBV7-2,TRBJ1-2,TRBD1,.,TGTGCCAGCAGAGCAGGGGGCGCGTTGTACTATGGCTACACCTTC,CASRAGGALYYGYTF
TRBV5-1,TRBJ2-6,.,.,TGCGCCAGCAGCTACCCACAGGAAAGCTCTGGGGCCAACGTCCTGACTTTC,CASSYPQESSGANVLTF
TRBV19,TRBJ2-1,TRBD2,.,TGTGCCAGCACGACAGTAGCGGGAGGGCCGGGGAATGAGCAGTTCTTC,CASTTVAGGPGNEQFF
TRBV19,TRBJ2-1,.,.,TGTGCCAGTAGTCTCCACCGGGGCGAGCAGTTCTTC,CASSLHRGEQFF
TRBV5-1,TRBJ2-5,.,.,TGCGCCAGCAGCTTGGAGGAGACCCAGTACTTC,CASSLEETQYF
TRBV9,TRBJ2-7,.,.,TGTGCCAGCAGCGTAGGGTCTTCCTACGAGCAGTACTTC,CASSVGSSYEQYF
TRBV5-1,TRBJ1-1,.,.,TGCGCCAGCAGCCCCGACGGTGGGCGGGGGACTGAAGCTTTCTTT,CASSPDGGRGTEAFF
TRBV3-1/TRBV3-2,TRBJ2-7,.,.,TGTGCCAGCAGCCAGTTTGCGGGGACACCGAGCTCCTACGAGCAGTACTTC,CASSQFAGTPSSYEQYF
TRBV5-5,TRBJ2-7,.,.,TGTGCCAGCAGCTTGGAAGGGGTCTCCGTCGAGCAGTACTTC,CASSLEGVSVEQYF
TRBV19,TRBJ1-1,.,once,TGTGCCAGTAGTGTATCGGGACTGATCAGTTCTGAAGCTTTCTTT,CASSVSGLISSEAFF
TRBV7-2,TRBJ2-2,.,.,TGTGCCAGCAGCTCCGGGACCTTGGGCGGGGAGCTGTTTTTT,CASSSGTLGGELFF
TRBV4-1,TRBJ1-1,.,.,TGCGCCAGCAGCCAAGAGATGAACACTGAAGCTTTCTTT,CASSQEMNTEAFF